The entry below describes one TCR beta chain. The V end was cut by 4 bases, the J end by 3 bases, with 16 bases between. The CDR3 contains 15 residues. In germline, CDR1 is MGHRA, CDR2 YSYEKL. This sample is part of a study of blood T cell repertoires in COVID-19. Study-wide background: The origin of the acute and convalescent COVID-19 samples was the United States, Italy and Spain. T cells, B-cell-depleted T cells, or PBMCs supplied cDNA or gDNA.

Original analysis: Nucleated cell number was recorded as an estimate derived from reference gene primer amplification. Sequencing used immunoSEQ multiplex PCR; TCRdb keeps in-frame clones, though not all of them. V and J calls and clone size are copied from that table; D and trimming were computed from the DNA. In the table there are under 250,000 clones, 85% to 90% of which are singletons. This sequence originates from a woman aged 55-70 years with acute or convalescent COVID-19. The sequencing sample was made of peripheral blood. The V gene is TRBV4-1, the J gene TRBJ2-7, with D perhaps TRBD2 (8 bases). The CDR3 DNA follows: TGCGCCAGCAGCCGTGGGACAGCGGGGGACTACGAGCAGTACTTC. Translating gives CASSRGTAGDYEQYF.